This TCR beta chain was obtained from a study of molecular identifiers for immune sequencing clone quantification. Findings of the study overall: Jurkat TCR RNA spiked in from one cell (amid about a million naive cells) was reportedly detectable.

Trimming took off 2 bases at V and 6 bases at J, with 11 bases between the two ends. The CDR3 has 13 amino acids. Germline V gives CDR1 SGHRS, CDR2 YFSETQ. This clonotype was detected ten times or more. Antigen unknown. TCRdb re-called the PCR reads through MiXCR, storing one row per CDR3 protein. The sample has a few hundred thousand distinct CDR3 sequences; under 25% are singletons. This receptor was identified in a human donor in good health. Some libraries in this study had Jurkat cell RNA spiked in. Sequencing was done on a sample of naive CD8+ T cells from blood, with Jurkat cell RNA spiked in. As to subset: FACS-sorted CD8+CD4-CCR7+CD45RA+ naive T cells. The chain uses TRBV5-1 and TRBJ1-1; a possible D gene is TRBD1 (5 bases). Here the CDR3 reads CASSLDSSPEAFF. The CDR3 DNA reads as TGCGCCAGCAGCTTAGACAGTTCTCCTGAAGCTTTCTTT.